The 30 T cell receptor beta chains in this list originate from one sample, sequenced in a study of vaccination and CD4 T cells after COVID-19 (dated by TCRdb to the early 2020s). Library preparation employed PCR. The data were produced on an Illumina iSeq 100. TCR sequencing of DNA from cultured CD4+ T cells used the Oncomine TCR Beta short-read assay at the Johns Hopkins FTIC core. TCRdb applied fastp at Q25 and MiXCR to the public reads, then kept only in-frame beta chains. Rows merge per CDR3 protein into single entries with the most common DNA and genes. The sample table lists approximately 5,400 distinct CDR3 sequences, 50% to 75% of them with a count of one. The ten largest clones capture approximately 52% of the sample. Explained via the paper, the treatment or condition label denotes: approximately 9-day PBMC culture with coronavirus spike peptide pools or control peptides (ViraFEST assay). CD4+ T cells from unexposed donors were collected before the COVID-19 pandemic (2011-2018).

Their target antigens are unknown. The specimen was CD4+ T cells from blood, cultured in vitro. The receptor source for this set is a human donor in good health.

The chain couples TRBV11-2 to TRBJ2-5; 7 bases agree with TRBD2. The junction had 14 bases not matched to a gene; V was cut back by 5 bases and J by 2 bases. The CDR3 runs 17 residues. The germline V gene encodes CDR1 SGHAT and CDR2 FQNNGV. CDR3 in amino acids: CASSQQGAGMRQETQYF. CDR3 DNA sequence: TGTGCCAGCAGCCAGCAAGGAGCGGGAATGCGGCAAGAGACCCAGTACTTC.

The rearrangement links TRBV19 to TRBJ1-2, with D perhaps matching TRBD1 (6 bases). The CDR3 length is 15 residues. V was clipped by 5 bases and J by 1 base, with 14 bases between them. The germline gives CDR1 LNHDA, CDR2 SQIVND (reference sequence). CDR3 sequence reads: CASSEQGGGNYGYTF. The CDR3 DNA reads as TGTGCCAGTAGTGAACAGGGTGGGGGTAACTATGGCTACACCTTC.

This clonotype has just a few counts. This chain joins TRBV15 and TRBJ2-7; D not certain. The CDR3 is made up of 14 amino acids. The germline gives CDR1 LNHNV, CDR2 YYDKDF (reference sequence). The germline V and J ends were trimmed by 3 bases and 3 bases, with 12 bases remaining between them. This chain's CDR3 is CATSSFPLDYEQYF. In DNA form, the CDR3 reads TGTGCCACCAGCAGCTTTCCACTCGACTACGAGCAGTACTTC.

This clonotype was detected only once. This chain uses TRBV20-1 with TRBJ2-7; 11 bases agree with TRBD2. CDR3 length: 13 residues. In germline, CDR1 is DFQATT, CDR2 SNEGSKA (reference sequence). The V gene end was trimmed by 3 bases and the J gene end by 6 bases; junction bases not matched to a gene: 4. This CDR3 is CSARALAGVEQYF. The CDR3 bases are TGCAGTGCTAGGGCACTAGCGGGAGTCGAGCAGTACTTC.

The V gene is TRBV27, the J gene TRBJ1-5, with D tentatively TRBD1 (5 bases). Trimming cost V 4 bases and J 10 bases, with 14 bases left between them. CDR1 and CDR2 (germline): MNHEY, SMNVEV (reference sequence). This CDR3 contains 13 residues. Written as DNA, the CDR3 is TGTGCCAGCAGTTCAGCCCGGGGACGTCCCCAGCATTTT. Translating gives CASSSARGRPQHF.

This chain links TRBV6-5 with TRBJ1-5; perhaps TRBD1 as D (5 bases). Looked up from germline, CDR1 is MNHEY and CDR2 is SVGAGI. There are 14 residues in the CDR3. Trimming pared 0 bases from V and 3 bases from J, leaving 6 bases between. This chain's CDR3 is CASSYSGANQPQHF. CDR3 nucleotide sequence: TGTGCCAGCAGTTACTCAGGGGCCAATCAGCCCCAGCATTTT.

The rearrangement links TRBV7-9 to TRBJ1-1, with 7 bases matching TRBD1. After removal of 5 bases from V and 5 bases from J, the junction contained 11 bases not matched to a gene. The CDR3 totals 15 residues. Per germline, CDR1 SEHNR and CDR2 FQNEAQ (reference sequence). As DNA, the CDR3 is TGTGCCAGCAGCCCTATCGGACAGGAGCAGACTGAAGCTTTCTTT. It specifies CASSPIGQEQTEAFF.

This clonotype has only a few counts. The rearrangement uses TRBV20-1 and TRBJ2-3; D uncertain. The germline V gene has CDR1 DFQATT and CDR2 SNEGSKA (reference sequence). Trimming stripped 0 bases from V and 5 bases from J, with 18 bases between. The CDR3 contains 16 residues. The CDR3 here is CSARDRIHIAQDTQYF. In DNA, the CDR3 is TGCAGTGCTAGAGATCGAATTCATATCGCGCAAGATACGCAGTATTTT.

The J gene is TRBJ1-6, the V gene TRBV5-1, with D possibly TRBD1 on 5 matching bases. Germline V gene lookup returns CDR1 SGHRS and CDR2 YFSETQ. V was shortened by 5 bases and J by 5 bases, with 14 bases between the two germline ends. The CDR3 totals 15 residues. The CDR3 sequence is CASRQSAGNNSPLHF. The DNA of the CDR3 is TGCGCCAGCAGGCAGAGTGCAGGGAATAATTCACCCCTCCACTTT.

This clonotype was detected only once. The chain links TRBV5-8 to TRBJ1-5, with D maybe TRBD1 (5 bases). The germline V gene encodes CDR1 SGHTS and CDR2 YDEGEE. Between the trimmed V and J ends, which lost 4 bases and 15 bases, there was a span of 17 bases. This CDR3 has 12 residues. The CDR3 protein is CASSTNPGGLHF. The CDR3 coding sequence is TGTGCCAGCAGCACGAACCCGGGGGGATTGCATTTT.

This CDR3 is CSVSPGDSSYNEQFF. As DNA, the CDR3 is TGCAGTGTTAGCCCCGGGGACAGCTCCTACAATGAGCAGTTCTTC. The chain joins TRBV20-1 to TRBJ2-1; 7 nucleotides line up with TRBD1. Trimming at V came to 7 bases and at J to 0 bases, leaving 9 bases not matched to a gene. There are 15 residues in the CDR3. Germline-derived CDR1 and CDR2 are DFQATT and SNEGSKA (reference sequence).

This chain links TRBV6-1 with TRBJ2-1, with D unclear. This CDR3 contains 16 residues. The V and J ends lost 3 bases and 0 bases respectively, with 12 bases between them. Per the germline V gene, CDR1 is MNHNS and CDR2 is SASEGT. The CDR3 sequence: CASSEKTVSSYNEQFF. CDR3 coding DNA: TGTGCCAGCAGTGAGAAGACTGTGAGCTCCTACAATGAGCAGTTCTTC.

This clonotype came up a few times. CDR3 bases: TGTGCCAGCAGTCCTGGTTGGGGTACTGGAAACACCATATATTTT. Translating gives CASSPGWGTGNTIYF. The chain couples TRBV7-2 to TRBJ1-3, with unresolved D. Per the germline V gene, CDR1 is SGHTA and CDR2 is FQGNSA. Deletions cut 6 bases from V and 2 bases from J, with 14 bases between. The CDR3 spans 15 residues.

The chain's CDR3 is CATSRDWSKAEGSPGTDTQYF. As DNA, the CDR3 is TGTGCCACCAGCAGAGATTGGTCTAAGGCGGAGGGGTCCCCTGGCACAGATACGCAGTATTTT. The chain combines TRBV15 with TRBJ2-3; tentative D call: TRBD2 (6 bases). Between the trimmed V and J ends, which lost 0 bases and 1 base, there was a span of 26 bases. The CDR3 covers 21 residues. Germline V gives CDR1 LNHNV, CDR2 YYDKDF (reference sequence).

In its sample, this clonotype was seen once. V usage is TRBV6-2 or TRBV6-3 and J usage is TRBJ2-2; weak D call: TRBD1 (6 bases). This CDR3 region has 14 residues. The germline CDR1 and CDR2 sequences are MNHEY and SVGEGT. V was pared by 4 bases and J by 4 bases, with 10 bases between. Here the CDR3 DNA reads TGTGCCAGCAGTTCGGGACATCTCACCGGGGAGCTGTTTTTT. Translation: CASSSGHLTGELFF.

Details on this clonotype: The junction shows a germline mismatch at one end, possibly a read error. V usage is TRBV19 and J usage is TRBJ1-5, with no clear D. CDR1 is LNHDA, CDR2 SQIVND, per germline (reference sequence). This CDR3 has 13 residues. The CDR3 coding sequence is TGTGCCAGTAGTCTAGACTTAAGACAGCCCCAGCATTTT. It encodes CASSLDLRQPQHF.

The gene calls are TRBV10-2 and TRBJ2-2, with 12 bases that match TRBD2. V gave up 6 bases and J gave up 7 bases; unmatched junction bases: 9. Germline-derived CDR1 and CDR2 are WSHSY and SAAADI. This CDR3 region has 16 residues. CDR3 sequence reads: CASRATSGGAHGELFF. In DNA, the CDR3 is TGCGCCAGCAGGGCGACTAGCGGGGGAGCGCACGGGGAGCTGTTTTTT.

V and J are TRBV28 and TRBJ1-2; tentatively, D is TRBD1 (6 bases). The germline V and J ends were trimmed by 6 bases and 8 bases, with 19 bases remaining between them. In germline, CDR1 is MDHEN, CDR2 SYDVKM. The CDR3 is 14 amino acids. The CDR3 DNA follows: TGTGCCAGCAGCATGGGGGGGGGCGCGGAGGGCTACACCTTC. Translated, it gives CASSMGGGAEGYTF.

J is TRBJ2-7 and V is TRBV7-2, with D possibly TRBD2 on 6 matching bases. Germline lookup yields CDR1 SGHTA and CDR2 FQGNSA. V was trimmed by 5 bases and J by 0 bases, leaving 23 bases between them. The CDR3 is 18 amino acids. CDR3 sequence reads: CASSIIPLAAGSSYEQYF. The CDR3 region has the DNA TGTGCCAGCAGCATCATCCCCCTGGCGGCGGGATCCTCCTACGAGCAGTACTTC.

The V and J genes are TRBV12-5 and TRBJ2-3; D may match TRBD1 or TRBD2 (6 bases each). V lost 7 bases, J lost 0 bases, and 17 bases lay in between. Germline V gives CDR1 LGHNT, CDR2 FRNRAP. This CDR3 region has 16 residues. CDR3 amino acids: CASAGGSGPSTDTQYF. Written as DNA, the CDR3 is TGTGCTAGTGCCGGGGGCAGTGGCCCTAGCACAGATACGCAGTATTTT. The entire variable domain, with the rest obtained from reference TRBV12-5 and TRBJ2-3, is as follows: DARVTQTPRHKVTEMGQEVTMRCQPILGHNTVFWYRQTMMQGLELLAYFRNRAPLDDSGMPKDRFSAEMPDATLATLKIQPSEPRDSAVYFCASAGGSGPSTDTQYFGPGTRLTVL.

The rearrangement joins TRBV6-2 or TRBV6-3 to TRBJ2-7; no definite D call. There are 12 residues in the CDR3. Trimming left V 0 bases short and J 3 bases short, with 3 bases between. The germline V gene has CDR1 MNHEY and CDR2 SVGEGT. Written as DNA, the CDR3 is TGTGCCAGCAGTTACTCCGTCTACGAGCAGTACTTC. Protein sequence: CASSYSVYEQYF.

A few counts support this clonotype. The CDR3 region has the DNA TGTGCCACCAGTGGGATCGAGGGGGGAGAAGCTTTCTTT. It encodes CATSGIEGGEAFF. This chain connects TRBV24-1 to TRBJ1-1; D possibly corresponds to TRBD1 (6 bases). The CDR3 spans 13 residues. V lost 5 bases and J 8 bases, leaving 14 bases between the germline ends. The germline V gene encodes CDR1 KGHDR and CDR2 SFDVKD.

The V gene is TRBV6-1, the J gene TRBJ2-7, with a weak D call TRBD2 (6 bases). The CDR3 extends over 14 amino acids. Trimming cost V 4 bases and J 4 bases, with 14 bases left between them. The germline CDR1 and CDR2 sequences are MNHNS and SASEGT. The CDR3 sequence: CASSAVRGGYEQYF. The CDR3 coding sequence is TGTGCCAGCAGTGCGGTAAGGGGAGGATACGAGCAGTACTTC.

This clonotype has only one observation. This sequence joins TRBV6-1 and TRBJ1-3; D remains unclear. The V end lost 7 bases, the J end lost 4 bases, and 5 bases lay between the germline ends. The germline V gene has CDR1 MNHNS and CDR2 SASEGT. The CDR3 extends over 11 amino acids. CDR3 loop: CASTEGNTIYF. The CDR3 DNA is TGTGCCAGCACGGAAGGAAACACCATATATTTT.

This clonotype showed up just a few times. J is TRBJ2-3 and V is TRBV6-4; TRBD2 aligns across 12 bases. Germline CDR1 MRHNA, CDR2 SNTAGT. V gave up 2 bases and J gave up 4 bases; unmatched junction bases: 1. This CDR3 contains 15 residues. In DNA, the CDR3 is TGTGCCAGCAGTGACACTAGCGGGGGGCCAGATACGCAGTATTTT. It yields the protein CASSDTSGGPDTQYF.

A single count supports this clonotype. The chain carries TRBV28 and TRBJ2-7, with a possible D match to TRBD1 (5 bases). Germline V gene data show CDR1 as MDHEN and CDR2 as SYDVKM. V was clipped by 2 bases and J by 7 bases, with 15 bases between them. This CDR3 has 14 residues. The CDR3 region has the DNA TGTGCCAGCAGTTTAGACCGGCCAAAGGGGGAGCAGTACTTC. Amino acid sequence: CASSLDRPKGEQYF.

This rearrangement joins TRBV5-4 to TRBJ2-3; 8 positions agree with TRBD2. The CDR3 runs to 14 residues. Germline V CDR1 and CDR2: SGHNT, YYREEE (reference sequence). With V trimmed by 4 bases and J by 4 bases, 5 bases remained unmatched. The DNA for the CDR3 is TGTGCCAGCAGCCGGACGACTAGCGCAGATACGCAGTATTTT. The encoded protein is CASSRTTSADTQYF.

This clonotype was observed a few times. The genes are TRBV20-1 and TRBJ1-2; weak D call: TRBD1 (6 bases). The CDR3 has 13 amino acids. The ends were cut back, 6 bases at V and 3 bases at J, with 14 bases in the middle. CDR1 is DFQATT, CDR2 SNEGSKA, per germline (reference sequence). For the CDR3, the DNA is TGCAGTGCCACCACAGGGAATGACTATGGCTACACCTTC. It translates to CSATTGNDYGYTF.

This chain joins TRBV6-2 or TRBV6-3 and TRBJ1-1; 7 positions match TRBD1. CDR1 is MNHEY, CDR2 SVGEGT, per germline. The V gene end was trimmed by 4 bases and the J gene end by 0 bases; junction bases not matched to a gene: 5. The length of the CDR3 is 15 residues. This chain's CDR3 is CASSFWTGLNTEAFF. Written as DNA, the CDR3 is TGTGCCAGCAGTTTCTGGACAGGCCTGAACACTGAAGCTTTCTTT.

The chain employs TRBV19 and TRBJ1-1; a possible D gene is TRBD1 (5 bases). Trimming took off 3 bases at V and 1 base at J, with 6 bases between the two ends. The CDR3 is 13 amino acids. Looked up from germline, CDR1 is LNHDA and CDR2 is SQIVND (reference sequence). The CDR3 DNA reads as TGTGCCAGTAGTATGGGGACGAACACTGAAGCTTTCTTT. It translates to CASSMGTNTEAFF.